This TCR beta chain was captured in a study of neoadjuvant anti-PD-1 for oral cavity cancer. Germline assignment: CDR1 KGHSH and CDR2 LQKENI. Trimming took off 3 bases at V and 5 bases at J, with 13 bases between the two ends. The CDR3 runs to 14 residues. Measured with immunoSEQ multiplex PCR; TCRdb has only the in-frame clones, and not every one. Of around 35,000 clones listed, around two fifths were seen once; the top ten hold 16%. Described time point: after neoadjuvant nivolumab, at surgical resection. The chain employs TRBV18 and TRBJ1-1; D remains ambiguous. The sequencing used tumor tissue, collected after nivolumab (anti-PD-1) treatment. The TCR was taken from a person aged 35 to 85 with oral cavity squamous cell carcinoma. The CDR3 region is CASSPPQTRTEAFF. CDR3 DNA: TGTGCCAGCTCACCGCCTCAGACCAGGACTGAAGCTTTCTTT.